This T cell receptor (beta chain) was obtained from a study of molecular identifiers for immune sequencing clone quantification. Study-wide findings and caveats: Spiked-in Jurkat TCR RNA corresponding to one cell was reported as detectable against about 1 million naive cells.

Trimming stripped 5 bases from V and 3 bases from J, with 17 bases between. The CDR3 has 16 residues. CDR1 MNHEY and CDR2 SMNVEV come from the germline V gene (reference sequence). Previously described methods and listed TCR primers were used for bulk TCR libraries. MiXCR, run by TCRdb on the PCR reads, gives a single entry per CDR3 protein. The profile covers hundreds of thousands of distinct CDR3 sequences, with 25% appearing a single time and roughly 0.83% taken by the ten largest. Naive CD8 libraries came from about 19,000 to 1,100,000 sorted cells with 10%, 30% or 50% RNA. Comment on this clonotype: The antigen is unknown.

V gene TRBV27 combines with J gene TRBJ2-1, with D perhaps TRBD2 (5 bases). Sequenced sample: naive CD8+ T cells from blood, with Jurkat cell RNA spiked in. The subset denotes: FACS-sorted CD8+CD4-CCR7+CD45RA+ naive T cells. The receptor comes from a human donor in good health. Some libraries in this study had Jurkat cell RNA spiked in. This CDR3 reads CASSLEGGDGYNEQFF. In DNA form, the CDR3 reads TGTGCCAGCAGTCTTGAGGGCGGAGACGGCTACAATGAGCAGTTCTTC.